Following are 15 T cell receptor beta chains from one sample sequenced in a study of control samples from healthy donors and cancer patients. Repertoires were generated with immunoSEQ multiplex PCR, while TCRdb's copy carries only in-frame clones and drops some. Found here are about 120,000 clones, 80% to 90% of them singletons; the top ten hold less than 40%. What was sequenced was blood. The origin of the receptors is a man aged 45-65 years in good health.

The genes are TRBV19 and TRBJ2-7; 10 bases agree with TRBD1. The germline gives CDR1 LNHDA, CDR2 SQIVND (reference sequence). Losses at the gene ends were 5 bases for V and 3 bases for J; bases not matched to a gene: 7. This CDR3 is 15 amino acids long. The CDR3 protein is CASSPGQGTLYEQYF. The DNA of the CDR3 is TGTGCCAGTAGTCCGGGACAGGGGACACTCTACGAGCAGTACTTC.

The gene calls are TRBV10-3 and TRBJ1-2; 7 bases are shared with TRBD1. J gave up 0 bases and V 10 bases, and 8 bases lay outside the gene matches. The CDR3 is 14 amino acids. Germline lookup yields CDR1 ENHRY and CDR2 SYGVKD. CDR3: CATTGTATNYGYTF. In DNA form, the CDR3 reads TGTGCCACCACCGGGACAGCGACTAACTATGGCTACACCTTC.

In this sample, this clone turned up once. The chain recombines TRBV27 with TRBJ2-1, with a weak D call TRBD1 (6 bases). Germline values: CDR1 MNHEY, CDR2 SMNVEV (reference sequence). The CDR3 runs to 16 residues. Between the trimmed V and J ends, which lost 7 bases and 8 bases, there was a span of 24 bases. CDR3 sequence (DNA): TGTGCCAGCACCCCCCTCAGGGGCGGTAAGAAGGATGAGCAGTTCTTC. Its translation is CASTPLRGGKKDEQFF.

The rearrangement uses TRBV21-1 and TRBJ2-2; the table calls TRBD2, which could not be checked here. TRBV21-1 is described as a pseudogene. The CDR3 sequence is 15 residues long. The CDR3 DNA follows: TGTGCCAGCAGCAAACTAGCGCGGGTCACCGGGGAGCTGTTTTTT. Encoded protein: CASSKLARVTGELFF.

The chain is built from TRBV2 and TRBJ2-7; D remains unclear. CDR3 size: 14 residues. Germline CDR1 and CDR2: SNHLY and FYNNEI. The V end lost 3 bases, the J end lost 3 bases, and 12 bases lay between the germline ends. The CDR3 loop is CASSDSGRFYEQYF. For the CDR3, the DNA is TGTGCCAGCAGTGATTCGGGCAGGTTCTACGAGCAGTACTTC.

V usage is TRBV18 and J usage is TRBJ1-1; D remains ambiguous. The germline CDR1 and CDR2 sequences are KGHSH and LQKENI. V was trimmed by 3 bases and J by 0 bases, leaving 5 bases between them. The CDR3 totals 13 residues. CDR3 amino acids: CASSPSMNTEAFF. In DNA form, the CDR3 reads TGTGCCAGCTCACCTTCTATGAACACTGAAGCTTTCTTT.

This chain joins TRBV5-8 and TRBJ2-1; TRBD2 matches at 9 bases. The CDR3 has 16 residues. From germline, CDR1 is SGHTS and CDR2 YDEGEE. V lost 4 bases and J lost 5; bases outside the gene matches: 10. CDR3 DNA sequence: TGTGCCAGCAGCCCCCTCCGAGCGGGGGGCAACAATGAGCAGTTCTTC. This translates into CASSPLRAGGNNEQFF.

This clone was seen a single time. CDR3 coding DNA: TGTGCCAGTAGTGTACAGGGACGTGATGGAAACACCATATATTTT. Protein sequence: CASSVQGRDGNTIYF. The chain uses TRBV19 and TRBJ1-3, with a tentative D call TRBD1 (6 bases). The germline V gene has CDR1 LNHDA and CDR2 SQIVND (reference sequence). V was clipped by 5 bases and J by 3 bases, with 14 bases between them. The CDR3 extends over 15 amino acids.

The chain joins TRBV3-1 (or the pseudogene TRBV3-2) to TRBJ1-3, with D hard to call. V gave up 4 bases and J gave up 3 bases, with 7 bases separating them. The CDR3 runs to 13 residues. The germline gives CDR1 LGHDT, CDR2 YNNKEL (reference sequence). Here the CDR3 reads CASSLLSGNTIYF. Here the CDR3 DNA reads TGTGCCAGCAGCCTCCTCAGTGGAAACACCATATATTTT.

CDR3 DNA sequence: TGTGCCAGCAGTGAAACCGGGTATGGCTACACCTTC. Translation: CASSETGYGYTF. The chain combines TRBV2 with TRBJ1-2; no definite D call. This CDR3 has 12 residues. Per the germline V gene, CDR1 is SNHLY and CDR2 is FYNNEI. Trimming stripped 2 bases from V and 5 bases from J, with 6 bases between.

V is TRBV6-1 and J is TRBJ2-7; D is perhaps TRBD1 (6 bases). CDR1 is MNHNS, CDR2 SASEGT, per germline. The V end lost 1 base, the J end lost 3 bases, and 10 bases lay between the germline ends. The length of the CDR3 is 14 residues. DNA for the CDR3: TGTGCCAGCAGTGAAGGGACAGAGAGCTACGAGCAGTACTTC. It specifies CASSEGTESYEQYF.

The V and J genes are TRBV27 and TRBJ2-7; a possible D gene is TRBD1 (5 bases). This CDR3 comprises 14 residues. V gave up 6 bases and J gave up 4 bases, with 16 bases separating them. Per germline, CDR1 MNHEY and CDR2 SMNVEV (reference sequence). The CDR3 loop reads CASRTSRQPYEQYF. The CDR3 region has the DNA TGTGCCAGCAGGACCAGTAGACAGCCGTACGAGCAGTACTTC.

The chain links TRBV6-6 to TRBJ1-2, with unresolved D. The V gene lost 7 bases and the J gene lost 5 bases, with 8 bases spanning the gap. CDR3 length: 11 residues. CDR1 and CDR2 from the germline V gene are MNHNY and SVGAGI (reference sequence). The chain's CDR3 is CASNEVYGYTF. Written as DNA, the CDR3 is TGTGCCAGCAATGAAGTATATGGCTACACCTTC.

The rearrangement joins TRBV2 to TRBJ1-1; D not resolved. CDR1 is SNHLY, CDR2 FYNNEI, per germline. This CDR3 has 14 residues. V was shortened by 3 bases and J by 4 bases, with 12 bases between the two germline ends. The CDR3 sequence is CASSDGRPSTEAFF. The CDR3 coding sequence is TGTGCCAGCAGTGATGGACGGCCGAGCACTGAAGCTTTCTTT.

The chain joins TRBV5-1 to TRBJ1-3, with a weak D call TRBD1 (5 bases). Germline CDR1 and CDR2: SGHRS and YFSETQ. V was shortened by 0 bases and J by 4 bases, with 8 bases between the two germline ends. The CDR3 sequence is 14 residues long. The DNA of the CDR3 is TGCGCCAGCAGCTTGGCAGGGCACGGAAACACCATATATTTT. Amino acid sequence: CASSLAGHGNTIYF.